This section outlines one T cell receptor beta chain sequence together with its context. What it binds is unknown. The PCR was carried out with 60 Vbeta primers and 13 Jbeta primers. Produced via immunoSEQ multiplex PCR; TCRdb's table is partial and in-frame only. The sample records around 270,000 clones, about four fifths being singletons. With 5 bases clipped from V and 3 bases from J, the junction kept 3 bases outside the gene matches. The CDR3 runs to 14 residues. Germline V CDR1 and CDR2: SGHVS, FQNEAQ. The source of the sample is a study of cytomegalovirus exposure and HLA in healthy donors. Study-level points and caveats: Available immune exposure information was restricted to CMV serostatus only.

The clonotype comes from a girl between 2 and 10 years old in good health and CMV-seronegative. This rearrangement joins TRBV7-8 to TRBJ2-1, with 8 positions matching TRBD2. Source material: PBMCs. CDR3 in amino acids: CASSTGTSYNEQFF. Written as DNA, the CDR3 is TGTGCCAGCAGCACCGGGACTAGCTACAATGAGCAGTTCTTC.